The clone carrying this T cell receptor (beta chain) was observed at least ten times. Its matching antigen is unknown. The entry originates in a study of CD8 T cells in ankylosing spondylitis. Study-level findings and limits: Seemingly characteristic of ankylosing spondylitis blood was a TCR beta motif consisting of about 8 highly homologous variants. Reportedly, matched ankylosing spondylitis synovial fluid was significantly enriched for disease-linked clones. In peripheral blood, disease-linked CD8+ clones occurred at relatively low frequencies.

Using quantitative 5'-RACE with molecular barcodes, the authors made TCR beta libraries. TCRdb re-derived calls from the 5' RACE reads in MiXCR, one entry per CDR3 protein. The sample lists 150,000 to 250,000 distinct CDR3 sequences; roughly 12% were seen once. Germline V CDR1 and CDR2: GTSNPN, SVGIG (reference sequence). The CDR3 runs 14 residues. V lost 0 bases and J 5 bases, leaving 10 bases between the germline ends. The receptor comes from a male donor with ankylosing spondylitis or in good health (not recorded which). Sequencing used blood, either unsorted or a sorted T cell fraction (not recorded which). The chain employs TRBV30 and TRBJ2-2, with D possibly matching TRBD1 (5 bases). The CDR3 spells CAWSVGSGTGELFF. The CDR3, as DNA: TGTGCCTGGAGTGTAGGTTCAGGGACCGGGGAGCTGTTTTTT.